This TCR beta chain came from a study of OX40 agonist ivuxolimab in advanced cancers. For the study at large: Cancers in dose escalation were hepatocellular, melanoma, renal cell and head and neck.

CDR3 size: 14 residues. V was cut by 3 bases and J by 0 bases, with 9 bases left in between. Germline-derived CDR1 and CDR2 are SGHTA and FQGNSA. Whole-study results and caveats: CD4+ and CD8+ blood T cells expanded clonally by week 6 at 0.1 to 3.0 mg/kg.

Data came from immunoSEQ multiplex PCR; TCRdb stores just in-frame clones and leaves some out. In the table there are roughly 48,000 clones, about 79% of which are singletons. On this clone: Its specificity is not known.

The starting material was CD4+ or CD8+ T cells sorted from blood, obtained in a trial of the OX40 agonist ivuxolimab. The source of this sequence is an adult with an advanced solid tumor such as melanoma, head and neck, liver or kidney cancer. The chain couples TRBV7-2 to TRBJ2-7; either TRBD1 or TRBD2 may supply D (5 bases each). CDR3 sequence reads: CASSFFGASYEQYF. CDR3 sequence (DNA): TGTGCCAGCAGCTTTTTCGGGGCCTCCTACGAGCAGTACTTC.